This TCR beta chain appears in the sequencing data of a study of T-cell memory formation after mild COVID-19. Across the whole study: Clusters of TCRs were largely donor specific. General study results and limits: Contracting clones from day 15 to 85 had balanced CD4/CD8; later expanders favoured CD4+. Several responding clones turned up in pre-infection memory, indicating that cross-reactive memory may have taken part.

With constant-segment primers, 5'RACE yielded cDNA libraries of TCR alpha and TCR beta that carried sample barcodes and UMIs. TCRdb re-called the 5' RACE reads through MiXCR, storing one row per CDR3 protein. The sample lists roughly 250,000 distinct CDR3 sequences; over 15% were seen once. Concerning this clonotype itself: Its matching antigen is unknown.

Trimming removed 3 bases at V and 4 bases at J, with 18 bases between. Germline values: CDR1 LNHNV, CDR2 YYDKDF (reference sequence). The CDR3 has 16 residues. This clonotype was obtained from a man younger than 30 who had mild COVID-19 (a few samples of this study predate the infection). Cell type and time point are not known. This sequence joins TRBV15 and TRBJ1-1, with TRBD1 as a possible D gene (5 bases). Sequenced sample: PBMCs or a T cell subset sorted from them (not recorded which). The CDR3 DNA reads TGTGCCACCAGCAGTCTCCGGGGGAGCTTTGGCACTGAAGCTTTCTTT. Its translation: CATSSLRGSFGTEAFF.